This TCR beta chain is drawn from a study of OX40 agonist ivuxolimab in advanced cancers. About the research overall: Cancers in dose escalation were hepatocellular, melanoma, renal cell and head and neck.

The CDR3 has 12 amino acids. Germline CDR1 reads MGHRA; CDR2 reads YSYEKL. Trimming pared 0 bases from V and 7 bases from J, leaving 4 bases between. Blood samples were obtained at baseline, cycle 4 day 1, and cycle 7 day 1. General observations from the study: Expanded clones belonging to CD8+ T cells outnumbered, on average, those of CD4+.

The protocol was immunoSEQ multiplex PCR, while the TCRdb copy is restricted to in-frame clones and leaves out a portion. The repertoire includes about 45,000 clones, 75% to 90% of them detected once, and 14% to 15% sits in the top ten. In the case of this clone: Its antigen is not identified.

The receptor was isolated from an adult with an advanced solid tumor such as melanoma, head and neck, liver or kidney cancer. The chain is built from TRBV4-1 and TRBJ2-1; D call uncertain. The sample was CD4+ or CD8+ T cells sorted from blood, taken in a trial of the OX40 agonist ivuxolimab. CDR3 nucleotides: TGCGCCAGCAGCCAAGATGAAAATGAGCAGTTCTTC. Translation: CASSQDENEQFF.